This record looks at one T cell receptor beta chain sequence and its context. It lacks a known antigen. Qualities for individual bases were not recorded, and no much larger clone is one base off. Genomic DNA was extracted from sorted cells with the Quick-DNA Microprep Kit. Amplification of TCRbeta DNA was done with the immunoSEQ hsTCRbeta kit, following the protocol from the manufacturer. TCRbeta libraries were sequenced on an Illumina MiSeq instrument. Regarding the original processing steps: After out-of-frame sequences were removed, 2,204,828 distinct TCRbeta sequences remained, averaging approximately 72,000 per individual. Two values were used to score each individual: the count of roughly 180 previously reported CMV-associated TCRbeta sequences and the total count of productive distinct TCRbeta sequences. A beta-binomial model was reimplemented in Python, and scikit-learn random forests with default parameters were trained on data from the US cohort. Classifier performance on the Belgian cohort was summarized as median AUC with percentile confidence intervals over 10,000 bootstrap iterations. The table comes from immuneACCESS by way of TCRdb, which keeps in-frame sequences with V and J called. Part of the clones is missing from these tables; in studies checked, under half for an unresolved V gene and the rest for unknown reasons. D and trimming come from the DNA, and the V and J calls and clone size come from that table. This sample gives approximately 65,000 clones in total; around 77% of them show up just once. 0.88% of the sample goes to the ten largest clones.

The CDR3 runs 18 amino acids, cysteine and phenylalanine included. Only the CDR3 DNA stays, 54 bases, in frame from base 1. Based on the germline V gene (reference sequence), the CDR1 and CDR2 sequences are GTSNPN and SVGIG. Trimming removed 0 bases from V and 1 base from J, leaving 19 bases between the germline ends. The source of the sample is a study of memory CD4+ T cells and cytomegalovirus serostatus (dated by TCRdb to about 2019). Background for the entire study: The roughly 35 healthy Belgian adults in the cohort included 9 who were CMV seropositive and approximately 25 who were CMV seronegative. To replicate a published TCR-based CMV serostatus classifier, the study sequenced CD4+ memory TCRbeta repertoires from a Belgian cohort whose cytomegalovirus serostatus was known. General findings and caveats noted by the study authors: Among the roughly 160 previously reported CMV-associated TCRbeta sequences, 67 showed up in the CD4+ memory repertoires, with each one found in between one and five individuals. Only CD4+CD45RO+ memory cells were sequenced, unlike the original study, which covered naive and memory CD4+ and CD8+ populations. The results were interpreted as suggesting that the CMV-associated TCR signature is mostly present in the CD4+ memory repertoire. On the Belgian cohort, the classifier based on the original framework reached a median bootstrapped AUC of nearly 0.96, with a 95% CI of 0.76-1.00. CMV serostatus prediction reached a median bootstrapped AUC of roughly 0.96 with the original framework and roughly 0.9 with a US-trained random forest.

A FACSAria II was used to sort memory CD4+ T cells, defined as single viable CD3+CD4+CD8-CD45RO+ cells. To determine CMV serostatus, a Roche Elecsys assay was used that detects serum IgG against CMV pp150, pp28, p38 and p52. Once the samples were thawed, total CD4+ T cells were enriched through positive selection using CD4 magnetic microbeads. Samples originated from another study that specifically interrogated the CD4+ T cell memory repertoire. Peripheral blood mononuclear cells were isolated and cryopreserved according to standard operating procedures, and serum was kept at -80 degrees C. The staining relied on CD3-PerCP (BW264/56), CD4-APC (RPA-T4), CD45RO-PE (UCHT1) and CD8-Pacific Orange (3B5) antibodies, and Sytox blue was used to exclude non-viable cells.

The source of this sequence is an adult in good health and CMV-seronegative. The sequencing input was memory CD4+ T cells from blood. The rearrangement joined TRBV30 to TRBJ1-5; a confident D gene designation cannot be given. In nucleotide form, the sequence is TGTGCCTGGAGTGTCTCCCTCGGCCGGACCCAAAGCAATCAGCCCCAGCATTTT. The resulting protein is CAWSVSLGRTQSNQPQHF.